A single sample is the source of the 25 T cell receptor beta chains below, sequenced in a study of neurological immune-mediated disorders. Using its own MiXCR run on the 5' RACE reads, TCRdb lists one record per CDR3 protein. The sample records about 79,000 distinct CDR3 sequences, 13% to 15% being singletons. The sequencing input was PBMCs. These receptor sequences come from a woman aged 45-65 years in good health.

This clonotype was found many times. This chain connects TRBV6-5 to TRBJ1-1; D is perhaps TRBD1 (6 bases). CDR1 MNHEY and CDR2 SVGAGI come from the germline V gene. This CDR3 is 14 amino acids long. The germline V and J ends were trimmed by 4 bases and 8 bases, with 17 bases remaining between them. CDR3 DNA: TGTGCCAGCAGTTCTCCTCGACACGGGACAGAAGCTTTCTTT. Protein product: CASSSPRHGTEAFF.

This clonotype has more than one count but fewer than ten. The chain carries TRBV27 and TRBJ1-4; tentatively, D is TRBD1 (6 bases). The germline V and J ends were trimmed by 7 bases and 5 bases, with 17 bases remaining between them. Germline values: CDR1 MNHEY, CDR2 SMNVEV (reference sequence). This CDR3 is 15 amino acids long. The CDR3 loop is CASTTIGGQNEKLFF. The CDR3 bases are TGTGCCAGCACCACCATCGGGGGACAAAATGAAAAACTGTTTTTT.

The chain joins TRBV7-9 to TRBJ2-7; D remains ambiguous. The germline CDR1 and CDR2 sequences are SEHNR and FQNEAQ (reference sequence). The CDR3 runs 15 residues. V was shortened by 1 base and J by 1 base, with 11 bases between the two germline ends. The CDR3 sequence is CASSLDGRPSYEQYF. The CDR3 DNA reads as TGTGCCAGCAGCTTAGATGGCAGGCCGTCCTACGAGCAGTACTTC. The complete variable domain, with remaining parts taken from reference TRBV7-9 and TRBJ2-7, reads DTGVSQNPRHKITKRGQNVTFRCDPISEHNRLYWYRQTLGQGPEFLTYFQNEAQLEKSRLLSDRFSAERPKGSFSTLEIQRTEQGDSAMYLCASSLDGRPSYEQYFGPGTRLTVT.

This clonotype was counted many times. The CDR3 DNA is TGTGCCAGCAGCTCCATTCCGGGACAGGGTTTTGGTGGCTACACCTTC. Translating gives CASSSIPGQGFGGYTF. The chain employs TRBV7-2 and TRBJ1-2; 9 nucleotides match TRBD1. J was trimmed by 7 bases and V by 4 bases; bases with no gene match: 13. The CDR3 sequence is 16 residues long. The germline V gene has CDR1 SGHTA and CDR2 FQGNSA.

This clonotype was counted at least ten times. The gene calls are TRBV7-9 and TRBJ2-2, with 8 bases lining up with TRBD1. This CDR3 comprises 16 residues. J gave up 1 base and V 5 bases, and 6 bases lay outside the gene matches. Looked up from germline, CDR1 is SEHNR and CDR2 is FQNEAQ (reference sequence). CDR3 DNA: TGTGCCAGCAGCACTGCCGGGACAGGGAACACCGGGGAGCTGTTTTTT. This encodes CASSTAGTGNTGELFF.

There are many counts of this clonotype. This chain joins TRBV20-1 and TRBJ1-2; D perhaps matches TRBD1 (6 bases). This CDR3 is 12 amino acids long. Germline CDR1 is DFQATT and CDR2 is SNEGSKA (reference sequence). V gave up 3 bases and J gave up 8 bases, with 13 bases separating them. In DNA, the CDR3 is TGCAGTGCTAGGGTGCAGGGGTTCGGCTACACCTTC. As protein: CSARVQGFGYTF.

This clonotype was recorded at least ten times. This chain's CDR3 is CSVDRGGVRTQGEAFF. CDR3 in DNA: TGCAGCGTTGACCGGGGGGGGGTGAGGACACAGGGCGAAGCTTTCTTT. The chain joins TRBV29-1 to TRBJ1-1; maybe TRBD1 (6 bases). Trimming took 3 bases from V and 8 from J, leaving 25 bases between them. This CDR3 contains 16 residues. Germline V gene lookup returns CDR1 SQVTM and CDR2 ANQGSEA.

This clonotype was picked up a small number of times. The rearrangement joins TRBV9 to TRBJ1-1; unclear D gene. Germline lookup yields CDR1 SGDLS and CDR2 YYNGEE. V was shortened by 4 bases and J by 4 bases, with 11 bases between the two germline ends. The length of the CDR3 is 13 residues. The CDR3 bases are TGTGCCAGCAGCCCTGCGTCGGGCACTGAAGCTTTCTTT. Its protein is CASSPASGTEAFF.

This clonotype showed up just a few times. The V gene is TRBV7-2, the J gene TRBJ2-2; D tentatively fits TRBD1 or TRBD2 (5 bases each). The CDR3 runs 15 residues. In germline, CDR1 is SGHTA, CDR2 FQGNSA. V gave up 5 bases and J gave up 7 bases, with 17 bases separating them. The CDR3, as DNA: TGTGCCAGCAGCCTGACAGTGGCCCGGGGCGGGGAGCTGTTTTTT. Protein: CASSLTVARGGELFF.

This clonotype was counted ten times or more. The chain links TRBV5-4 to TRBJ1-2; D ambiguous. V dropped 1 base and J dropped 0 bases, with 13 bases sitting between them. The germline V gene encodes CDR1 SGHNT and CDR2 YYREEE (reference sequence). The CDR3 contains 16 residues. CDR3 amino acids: CASSLQQPTANYGYTF. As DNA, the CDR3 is TGTGCCAGCAGCTTGCAACAGCCTACAGCTAACTATGGCTACACCTTC. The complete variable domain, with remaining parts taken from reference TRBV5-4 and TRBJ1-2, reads ETGVTQSPTHLIKTRGQQVTLRCSSQSGHNTVSWYQQALGQGPQFIFQYYREEENGRGNFPPRFSGLQFPNYSSELNVNALELDDSALYLCASSLQQPTANYGYTFGSGTRLTVV.

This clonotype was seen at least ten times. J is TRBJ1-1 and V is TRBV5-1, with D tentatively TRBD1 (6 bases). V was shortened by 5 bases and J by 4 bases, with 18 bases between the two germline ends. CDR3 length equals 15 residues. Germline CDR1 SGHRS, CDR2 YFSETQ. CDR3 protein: CASRLLGGAGTEAFF. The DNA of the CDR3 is TGCGCCAGCAGATTACTGGGGGGGGCAGGCACTGAAGCTTTCTTT.

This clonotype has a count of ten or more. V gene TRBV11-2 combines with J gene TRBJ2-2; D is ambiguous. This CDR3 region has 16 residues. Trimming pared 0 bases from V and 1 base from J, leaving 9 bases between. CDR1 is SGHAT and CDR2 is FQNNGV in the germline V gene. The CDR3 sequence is CASSLDRGGNTGELFF. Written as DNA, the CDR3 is TGTGCCAGCAGCTTAGATCGCGGTGGGAACACCGGGGAGCTGTTTTTT.

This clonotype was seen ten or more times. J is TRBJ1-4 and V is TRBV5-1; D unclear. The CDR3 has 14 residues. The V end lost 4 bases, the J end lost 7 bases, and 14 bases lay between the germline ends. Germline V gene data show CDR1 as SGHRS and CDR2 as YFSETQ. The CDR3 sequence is CASSPGREGEKLFF. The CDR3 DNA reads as TGCGCCAGCAGCCCTGGACGGGAGGGTGAAAAACTGTTTTTT.

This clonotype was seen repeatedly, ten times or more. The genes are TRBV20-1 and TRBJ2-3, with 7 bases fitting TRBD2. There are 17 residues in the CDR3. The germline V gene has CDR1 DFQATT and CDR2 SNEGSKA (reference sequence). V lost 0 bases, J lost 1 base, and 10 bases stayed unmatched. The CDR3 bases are TGCAGTGCTAGAGACTCTTCGGGGGGACGAGGCACAGATACGCAGTATTTT. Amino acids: CSARDSSGGRGTDTQYF.

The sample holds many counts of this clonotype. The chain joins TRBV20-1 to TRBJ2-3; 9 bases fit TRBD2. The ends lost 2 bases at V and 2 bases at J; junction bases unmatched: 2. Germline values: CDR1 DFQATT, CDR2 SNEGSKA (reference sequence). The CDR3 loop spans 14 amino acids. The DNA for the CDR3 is TGCAGTGCTAGACTAGCGGGGACCACAGATACGCAGTATTTT. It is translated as CSARLAGTTDTQYF.

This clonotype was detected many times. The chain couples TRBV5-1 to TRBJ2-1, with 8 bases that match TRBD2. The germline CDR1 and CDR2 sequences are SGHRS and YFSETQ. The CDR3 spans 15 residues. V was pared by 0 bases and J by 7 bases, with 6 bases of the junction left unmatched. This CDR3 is CASSLGGTRKNEQFF. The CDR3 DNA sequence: TGCGCCAGCAGCTTGGGGGGGACTAGAAAGAATGAGCAGTTCTTC.

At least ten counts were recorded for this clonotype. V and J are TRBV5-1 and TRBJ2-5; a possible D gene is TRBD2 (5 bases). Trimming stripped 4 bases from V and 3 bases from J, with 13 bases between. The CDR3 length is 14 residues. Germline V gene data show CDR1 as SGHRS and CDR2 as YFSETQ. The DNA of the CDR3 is TGCGCCAGCAGCCCTTACGGAGCGGAAGAGACCCAGTACTTC. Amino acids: CASSPYGAEETQYF.

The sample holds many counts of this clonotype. CDR3 region: CASSLHLGEQFF. The CDR3 DNA is TGTGCCAGCAGCCTCCACTTGGGAGAGCAGTTCTTC. The V call is TRBV3-1, the J call TRBJ2-1; D is unresolved. Between the trimmed V and J ends, which lost 4 bases and 10 bases, there was a span of 11 bases. Per the germline V gene, CDR1 is LGHDT and CDR2 is YNNKEL (reference sequence). This CDR3 comprises 12 residues.

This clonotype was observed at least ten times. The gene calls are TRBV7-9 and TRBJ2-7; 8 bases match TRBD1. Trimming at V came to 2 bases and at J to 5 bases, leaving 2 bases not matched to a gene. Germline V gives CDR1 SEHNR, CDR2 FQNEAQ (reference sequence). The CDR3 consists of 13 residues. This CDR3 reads CASSLSTGDEQYF. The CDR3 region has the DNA TGTGCCAGCAGCTTATCGACAGGGGACGAGCAGTACTTC.

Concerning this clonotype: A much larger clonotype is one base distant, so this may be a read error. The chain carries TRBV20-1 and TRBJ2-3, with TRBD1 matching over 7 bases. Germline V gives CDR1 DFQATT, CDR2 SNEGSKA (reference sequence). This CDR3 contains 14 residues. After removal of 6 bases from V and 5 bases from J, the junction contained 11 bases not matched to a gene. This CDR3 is CSAMDRRRGDTQYF. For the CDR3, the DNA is TGCAGTGCCATGGACAGGAGGCGAGGAGATACGCAGTATTTT.

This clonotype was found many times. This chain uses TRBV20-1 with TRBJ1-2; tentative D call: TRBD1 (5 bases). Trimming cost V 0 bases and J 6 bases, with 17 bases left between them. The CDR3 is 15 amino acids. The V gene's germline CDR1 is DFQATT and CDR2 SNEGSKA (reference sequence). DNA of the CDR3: TGCAGTGCTAGAGATGGGGAGCGAGGGGCTAATGGCTACACCTTC. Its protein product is CSARDGERGANGYTF.

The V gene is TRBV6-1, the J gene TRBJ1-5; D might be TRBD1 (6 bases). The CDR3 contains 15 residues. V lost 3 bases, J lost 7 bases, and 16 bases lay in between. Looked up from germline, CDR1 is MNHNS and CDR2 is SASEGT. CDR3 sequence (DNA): TGTGCCAGCAGTGACTCCCGGGGGCTTCGACAGCCCCAGCATTTT. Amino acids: CASSDSRGLRQPQHF.

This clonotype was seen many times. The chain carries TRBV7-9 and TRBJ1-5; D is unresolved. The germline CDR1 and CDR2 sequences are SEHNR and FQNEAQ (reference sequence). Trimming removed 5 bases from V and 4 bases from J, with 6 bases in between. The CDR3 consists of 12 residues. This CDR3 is CASSTPNQPQHF. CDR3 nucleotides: TGTGCCAGCAGCACACCGAATCAGCCCCAGCATTTT.

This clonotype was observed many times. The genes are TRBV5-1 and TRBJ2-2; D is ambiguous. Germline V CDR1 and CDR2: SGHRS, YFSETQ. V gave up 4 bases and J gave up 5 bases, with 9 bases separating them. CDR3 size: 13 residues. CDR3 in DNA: TGCGCCAGCAGCCTCAAAGTGACCGGGGAGCTGTTTTTT. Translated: CASSLKVTGELFF.

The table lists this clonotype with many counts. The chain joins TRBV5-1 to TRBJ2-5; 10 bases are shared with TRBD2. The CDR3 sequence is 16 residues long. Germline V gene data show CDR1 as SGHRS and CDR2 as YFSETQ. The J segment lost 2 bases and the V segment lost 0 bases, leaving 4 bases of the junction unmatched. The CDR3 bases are TGCGCCAGCAGCTTGGGGGTAGCGGGAGGACAAGAGACCCAGTACTTC. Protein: CASSLGVAGGQETQYF. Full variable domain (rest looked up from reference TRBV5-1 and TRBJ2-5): KAGVTQTPRYLIKTRGQQVTLSCSPISGHRSVSWYQQTPGQGLQFLFEYFSETQRNKGNFPGRFSGRQFSNSRSEMNVSTLELGDSALYLCASSLGVAGGQETQYFGPGTRLLVL.